This TCR beta chain was found in a study of PD-L1 blockade in urothelial cancer (dated by TCRdb to 2015 to 2018). Some background on the complete study: Every patient began therapy in the mid-2010s and was given atezolizumab 1,200 mg intravenously every 3 weeks. Twenty-five of 29 patients were identified as males with urothelial cancer of bladder origin, and a prior smoking history was reported by 18 of 29 patients. Blood samples gave a median of approximately 150,000 T cells and tens of thousands of unique TCRs, with a median clonality of roughly 0.081. TCR sequencing covered pretreatment tumor samples and matched, serially collected peripheral blood taken before and after atezolizumab treatment. In the same patients, whole exome sequencing and RNA sequencing of pretreatment tumors were performed in addition to TCR sequencing. Pretreatment blood TCR-seq was available for about 28 patients, at least one posttreatment blood collection was obtained for 25 or so patients, and tumor TCR-seq was available for 25 or so patients. Progression-free survival longer than 6 months counted as durable clinical benefit, and TCR features were additionally tested against both progression-free and overall survival. The study was an exploratory multi-omic analysis of somatic, immune and clinical correlates of response to PD-L1 blockade with atezolizumab in urothelial cancer. Several patients achieved durable clinical benefit and some 21 did not. Blood samples were analyzed 3 weeks after the start of treatment (second dose) and 6 weeks after the start of treatment. Patients had an ECOG performance status of 0 or 1 and had received between 0 and 3 prior chemotherapy regimens. The investigation overall reported the following: Because the sample size was small (n ≈ 31) and many exploratory analyses were performed, the results are intended to be hypothesis-generating. A pretreatment peripheral blood TCR clonality below the median was linked to improved progression-free and overall survival. At 3 weeks after the start of treatment, tumor-associated TCR clones in peripheral blood had expanded more in patients with durable benefit (n of about 22, p = 0.022).

Each PCR received spiked-in synthetic TCR analog templates so that absolute template abundance could be estimated from read counts. Using the immunoSEQ assay, TCRbeta CDR3 regions were amplified from genomic DNA with bias-controlled V and J gene primers. Rearranged TCRbeta segments were sequenced at approximately 20X coverage. The paper's data handling went like this. Sequencing errors were corrected by clustering, and CDR3s were annotated against IMGT so that V, D and J genes could be assigned. Downstream analyses used only productive TCRbeta rearrangements and left out out-of-frame or stop-codon sequences. To compute clonality, Shannon entropy was normalized by the log of the number of unique productive sequences and then subtracted from one. Fisher's exact test with Benjamini-Hochberg correction, at a threshold of adjusted p below 0.01, was used to find clones that differed between time points or between blood and tumor. Drawn from immuneACCESS, this table holds only the in-frame rearrangements with V and J called that TCRdb kept. Clones are partly lost; checked studies trace under half to an unresolved V gene and leave the rest unexplained. The DNA gave D and trimming, while V, J and clone size come from that table. The sample table holds some 120,000 clones, of which 75% to 90% were seen once. Of the sample, more than 1.5% is held by the ten largest clones.

The time point label on this specimen signifies: peripheral blood 6 weeks after treatment start. The cohort included 25 to 30 patients with locally advanced or metastatic urothelial carcinoma who were treated at Memorial Sloan Kettering on a trial protocol. Peripheral blood mononuclear cells were collected pretreatment and during treatment, with between 1 and 8 total time points obtained per patient. The Qiagen DNeasy Blood extraction kit was used to purify genomic DNA from total PBMCs and tumor samples. PBMCs were collected pretreatment and during treatment, and were isolated and stored as previously described. Notes on this clone: It has no known antigen specificity. Qualities for individual bases were not recorded, and no much larger clone is one base off.

The material was PBMCs, obtained around atezolizumab (anti-PD-L1) treatment. The sequence was collected from a man aged 55 to 70 with urothelial cancer.

The nucleotides are TGTGCCAGCAGCGTCACCGGACAGGGGGCCGGAAACACCATATATTTT. Its amino acids are CASSVTGQGAGNTIYF. The chain uses TRBV9 and TRBJ1-3, and TRBD1 matches 11 of the central bases. Unmatched junction bases come to 5, with V trimmed by 2 bases and J by 4 bases. The germline V gene yields SGDLS for CDR1 and YYNGEE for CDR2. Spanning cysteine to phenylalanine, the CDR3 consists of 16 amino acids. Left in the record is the CDR3 DNA by itself, 48 bases read in frame from the first base.